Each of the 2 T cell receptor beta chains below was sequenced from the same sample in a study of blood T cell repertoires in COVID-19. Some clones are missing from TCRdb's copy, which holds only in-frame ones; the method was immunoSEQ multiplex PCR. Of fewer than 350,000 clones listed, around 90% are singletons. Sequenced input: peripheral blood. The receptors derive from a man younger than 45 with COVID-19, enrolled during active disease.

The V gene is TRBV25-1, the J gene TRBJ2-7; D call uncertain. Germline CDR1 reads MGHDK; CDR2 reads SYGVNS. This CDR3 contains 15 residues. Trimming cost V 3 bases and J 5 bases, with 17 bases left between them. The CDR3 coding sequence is TGTGCCAGCAGTGATCCGGATTCGTTAGCAAACGAGCAGTACTTC. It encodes CASSDPDSLANEQYF.

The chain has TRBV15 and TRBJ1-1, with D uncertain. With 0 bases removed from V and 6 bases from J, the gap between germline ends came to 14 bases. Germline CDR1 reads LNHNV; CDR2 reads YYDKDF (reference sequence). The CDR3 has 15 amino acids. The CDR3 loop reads CATSRDRGSSSEAFF. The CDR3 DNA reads TGTGCCACCAGCAGAGATAGAGGGTCGTCGTCTGAAGCTTTCTTT.